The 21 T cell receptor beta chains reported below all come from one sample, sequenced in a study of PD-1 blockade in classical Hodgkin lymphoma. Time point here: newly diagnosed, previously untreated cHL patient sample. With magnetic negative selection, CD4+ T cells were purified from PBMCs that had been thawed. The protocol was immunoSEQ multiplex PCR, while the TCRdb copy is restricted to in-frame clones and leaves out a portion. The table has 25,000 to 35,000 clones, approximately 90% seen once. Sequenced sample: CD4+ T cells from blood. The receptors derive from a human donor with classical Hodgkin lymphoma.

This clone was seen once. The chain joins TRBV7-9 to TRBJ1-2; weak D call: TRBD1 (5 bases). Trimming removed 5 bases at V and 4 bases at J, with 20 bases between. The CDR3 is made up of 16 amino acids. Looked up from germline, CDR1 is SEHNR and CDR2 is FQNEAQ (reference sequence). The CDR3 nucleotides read TGTGCCAGCAGCCCCGGCCAGGGAACCGGTCTCTATGGCTACACCTTC. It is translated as CASSPGQGTGLYGYTF.

The CDR3 reads CASSQAGSSYNEQFF. CDR3 nucleotides: TGCGCCAGCAGCCAAGCCGGGAGCTCCTACAATGAGCAGTTCTTC. The rearrangement joins TRBV4-1 to TRBJ2-1, with D possibly TRBD2 on 6 matching bases. This CDR3 spans 15 amino acids. Per germline, CDR1 MGHRA and CDR2 YSYEKL. The germline V and J ends were trimmed by 1 base and 0 bases, with 7 bases remaining between them.

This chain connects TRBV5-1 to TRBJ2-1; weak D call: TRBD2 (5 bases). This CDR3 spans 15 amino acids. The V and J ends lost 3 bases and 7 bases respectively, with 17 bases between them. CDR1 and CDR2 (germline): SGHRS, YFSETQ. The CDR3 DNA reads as TGCGCCAGCAGCTCCGGTGAGCGGCATCGGAATGAGCAGTTCTTC. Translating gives CASSSGERHRNEQFF.

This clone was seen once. This chain's CDR3 is CASSHPFTDTQYF. In DNA form, the CDR3 reads TGTGCCAGCAGCCACCCTTTCACAGATACGCAGTATTTT. The chain has TRBV14 and TRBJ2-3; D call uncertain. CDR3 size: 13 residues. CDR1 is SGHDN, CDR2 FVKESK, per germline. Trimming stripped 3 bases from V and 2 bases from J, with 6 bases between.

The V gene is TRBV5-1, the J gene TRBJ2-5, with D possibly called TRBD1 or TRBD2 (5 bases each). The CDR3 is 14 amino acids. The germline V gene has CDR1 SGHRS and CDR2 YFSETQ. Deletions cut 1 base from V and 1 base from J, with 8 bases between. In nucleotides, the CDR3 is TGCGCCAGCAGCTTGAACGGGGCCCAAGAGACCCAGTACTTC. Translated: CASSLNGAQETQYF.

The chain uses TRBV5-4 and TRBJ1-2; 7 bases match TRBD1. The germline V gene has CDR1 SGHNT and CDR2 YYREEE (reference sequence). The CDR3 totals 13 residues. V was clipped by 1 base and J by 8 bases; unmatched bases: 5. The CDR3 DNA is TGTGCCAGCAGCTTGACAGGGGAGGGAGGCTACACCTTC. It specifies CASSLTGEGGYTF.

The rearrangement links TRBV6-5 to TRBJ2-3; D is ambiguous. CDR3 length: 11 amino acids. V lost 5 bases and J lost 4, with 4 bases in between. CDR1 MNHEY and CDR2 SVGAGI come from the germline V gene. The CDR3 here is CASSLSDTQYF. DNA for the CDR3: TGTGCCAGCAGTCTTTCAGATACGCAGTATTTT.

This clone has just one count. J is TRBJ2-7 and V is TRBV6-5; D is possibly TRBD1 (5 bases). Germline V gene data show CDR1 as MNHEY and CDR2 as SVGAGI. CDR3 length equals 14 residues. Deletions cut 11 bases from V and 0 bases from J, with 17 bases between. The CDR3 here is CAHGRGPSSYEQYV. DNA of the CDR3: TGTGCCCATGGAAGGGGTCCGAGCTCCTACGAGCAGTACGTC.

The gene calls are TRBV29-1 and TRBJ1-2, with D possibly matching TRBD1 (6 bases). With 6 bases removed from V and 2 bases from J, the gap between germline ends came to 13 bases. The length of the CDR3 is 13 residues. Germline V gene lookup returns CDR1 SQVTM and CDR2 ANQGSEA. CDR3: CSVATGPNYGYTF. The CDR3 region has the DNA TGCAGCGTCGCGACAGGCCCGAACTATGGCTACACCTTC.

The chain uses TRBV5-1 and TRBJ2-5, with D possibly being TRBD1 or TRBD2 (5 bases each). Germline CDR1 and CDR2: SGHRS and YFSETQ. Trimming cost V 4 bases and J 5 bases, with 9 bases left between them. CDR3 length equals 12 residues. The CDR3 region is CASSPGRETQYF. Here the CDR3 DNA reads TGCGCCAGCAGCCCGGGGCGGGAGACCCAGTACTTC.

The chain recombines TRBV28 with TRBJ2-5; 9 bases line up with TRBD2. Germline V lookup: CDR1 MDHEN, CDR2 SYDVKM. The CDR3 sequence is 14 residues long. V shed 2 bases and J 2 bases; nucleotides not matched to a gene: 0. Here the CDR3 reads CASSLAGGQETQYF. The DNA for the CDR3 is TGTGCCAGCAGTTTAGCGGGAGGGCAAGAGACCCAGTACTTC.

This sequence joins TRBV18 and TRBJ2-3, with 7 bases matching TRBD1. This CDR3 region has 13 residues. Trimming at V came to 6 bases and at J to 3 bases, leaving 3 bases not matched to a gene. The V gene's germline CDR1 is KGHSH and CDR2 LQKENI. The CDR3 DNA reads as TGTGCCAGCTCCCCGGGACAGACAGATACGCAGTATTTT. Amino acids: CASSPGQTDTQYF.

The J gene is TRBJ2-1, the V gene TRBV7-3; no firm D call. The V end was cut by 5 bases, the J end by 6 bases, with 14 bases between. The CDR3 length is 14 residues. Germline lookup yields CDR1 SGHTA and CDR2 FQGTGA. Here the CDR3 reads CASSPTVASNEQFF. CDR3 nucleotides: TGTGCCAGCAGCCCCACCGTGGCTAGCAATGAGCAGTTCTTC. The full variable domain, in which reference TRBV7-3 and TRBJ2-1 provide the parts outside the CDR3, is GAGVSQTPSNKVTEKGKYVELRCDPISGHTALYWYRQSLGQGPEFLIYFQGTGAADDSGLPNDRFFAVRPEGSVSTLKIQRTERGDSAVYLCASSPTVASNEQFFGPGTRLTVL.

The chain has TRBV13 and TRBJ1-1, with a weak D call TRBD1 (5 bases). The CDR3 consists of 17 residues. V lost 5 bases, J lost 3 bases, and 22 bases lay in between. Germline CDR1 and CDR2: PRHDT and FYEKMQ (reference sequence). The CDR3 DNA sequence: TGTGCCAGCAGCCGAGTCCGGGGGGTCGGGACGGACACTGAAGCTTTCTTT. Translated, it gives CASSRVRGVGTDTEAFF. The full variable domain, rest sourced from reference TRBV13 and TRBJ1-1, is AAGVIQSPRHLIKEKRETATLKCYPIPRHDTVYWYQQGPGQDPQFLISFYEKMQSDKGSIPDRFSAQQFSDYHSELNMSSLELGDSALYFCASSRVRGVGTDTEAFFGQGTRLTVV.

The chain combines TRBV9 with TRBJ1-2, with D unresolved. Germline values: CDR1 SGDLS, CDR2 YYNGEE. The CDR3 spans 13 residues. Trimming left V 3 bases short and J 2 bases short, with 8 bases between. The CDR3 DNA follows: TGTGCCAGCAGCGGTAGGGCAAACTATGGCTACACCTTC. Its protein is CASSGRANYGYTF.

CDR3 nucleotide sequence: TGTGCCATAACAGGGGGAGGCCAGCCCCAGCATTTT. It is translated as CAITGGGQPQHF. The rearrangement links TRBV6-1 to TRBJ1-5; 8 bases are shared with TRBD1. Germline V gene lookup returns CDR1 MNHNS and CDR2 SASEGT. V trimming: 10 bases; J trimming: 7 bases; junction bases outside the gene matches: 6. The length of the CDR3 is 12 residues.

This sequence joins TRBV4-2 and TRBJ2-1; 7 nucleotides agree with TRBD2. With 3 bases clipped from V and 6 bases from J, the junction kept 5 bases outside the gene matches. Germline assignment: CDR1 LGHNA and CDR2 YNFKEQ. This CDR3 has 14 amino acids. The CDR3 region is CASSQAGVPNEQFF. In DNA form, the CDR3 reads TGTGCCAGCAGCCAGGCGGGAGTCCCCAATGAGCAGTTCTTC.

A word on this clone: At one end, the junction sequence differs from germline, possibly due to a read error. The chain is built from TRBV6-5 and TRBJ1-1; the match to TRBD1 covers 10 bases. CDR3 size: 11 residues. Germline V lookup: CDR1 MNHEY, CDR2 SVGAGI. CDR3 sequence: CASRRDRGSIF. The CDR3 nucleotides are TGTGCCAGCCGCCGGGACAGGGGCTCGATTTTT.

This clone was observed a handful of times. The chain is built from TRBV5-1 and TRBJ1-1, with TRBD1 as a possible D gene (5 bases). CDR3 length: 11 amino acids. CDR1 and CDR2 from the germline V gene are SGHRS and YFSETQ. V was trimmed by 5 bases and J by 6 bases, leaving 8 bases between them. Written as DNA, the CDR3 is TGCGCCAGCAGAGGGGTGGCTGAAGCTTTCTTT. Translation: CASRGVAEAFF.

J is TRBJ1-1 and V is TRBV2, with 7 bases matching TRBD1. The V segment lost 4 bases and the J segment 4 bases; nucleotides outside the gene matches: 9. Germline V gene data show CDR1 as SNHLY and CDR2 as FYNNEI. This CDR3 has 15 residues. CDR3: CASSVSPGGGTEAFF. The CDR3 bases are TGTGCCAGCAGTGTATCGCCAGGGGGTGGCACTGAAGCTTTCTTT.

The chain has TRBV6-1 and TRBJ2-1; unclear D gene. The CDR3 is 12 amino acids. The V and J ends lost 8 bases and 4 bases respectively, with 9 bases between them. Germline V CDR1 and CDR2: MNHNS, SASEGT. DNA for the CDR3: TGTGCCAGCGGGATTCGATACAATGAGCAGTTCTTC. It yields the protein CASGIRYNEQFF.